The source of this T cell receptor beta chain is a study of blood T cell repertoires in COVID-19. Study in general: Acute and convalescent COVID-19 samples came from the United States, Italy and Spain.

Source study methods: The authors estimated nucleated cell counts from reference gene primer amplification. Libraries were prepared by immunoSEQ multiplex PCR; TCRdb keeps only in-frame clonotypes and omits some of them. V, J and clone size reflect that table, while D and trimming were determined from the DNA. This table has 150,000 to 200,000 clones, approximately 86% appearing once. The source is a man aged 55 to 69 who had recovered from COVID-19. Input material: peripheral blood.

This CDR3 reads CASSLGTGLNYEQYF. As DNA, the CDR3 is TGCGCCAGCAGCTTAGGGACAGGGCTGAACTACGAGCAGTACTTC. The V call is TRBV5-1, the J call TRBJ2-7; TRBD1 matches at 9 bases. The germline gives CDR1 SGHRS, CDR2 YFSETQ. The J segment lost 3 bases and the V segment lost 2 bases, leaving 6 bases of the junction unmatched. This CDR3 has 15 residues.